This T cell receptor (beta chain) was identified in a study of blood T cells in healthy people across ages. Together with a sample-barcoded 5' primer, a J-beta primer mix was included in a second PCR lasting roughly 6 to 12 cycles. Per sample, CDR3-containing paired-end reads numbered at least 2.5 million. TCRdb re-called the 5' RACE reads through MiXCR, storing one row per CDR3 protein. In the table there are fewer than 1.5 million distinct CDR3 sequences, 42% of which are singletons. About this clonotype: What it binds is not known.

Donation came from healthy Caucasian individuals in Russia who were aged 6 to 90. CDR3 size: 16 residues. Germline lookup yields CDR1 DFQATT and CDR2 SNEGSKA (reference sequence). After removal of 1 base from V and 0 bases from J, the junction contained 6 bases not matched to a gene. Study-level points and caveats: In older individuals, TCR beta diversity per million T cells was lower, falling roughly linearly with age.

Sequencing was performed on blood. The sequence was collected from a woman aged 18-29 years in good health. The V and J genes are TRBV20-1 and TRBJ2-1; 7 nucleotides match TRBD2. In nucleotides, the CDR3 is TGCAGTGCTAGAGGGCTAGCGGCCAGCTCCTACAATGAGCAGTTCTTC. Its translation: CSARGLAASSYNEQFF.